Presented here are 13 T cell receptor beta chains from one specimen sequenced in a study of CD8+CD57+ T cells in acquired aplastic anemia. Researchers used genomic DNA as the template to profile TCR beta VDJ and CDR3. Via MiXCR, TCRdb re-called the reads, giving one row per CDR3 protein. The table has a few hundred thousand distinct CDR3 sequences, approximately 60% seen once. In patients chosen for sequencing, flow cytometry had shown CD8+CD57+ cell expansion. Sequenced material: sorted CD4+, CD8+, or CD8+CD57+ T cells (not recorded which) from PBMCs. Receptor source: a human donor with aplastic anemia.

The CDR3 spells CASSPLAATGEIDAFF. The CDR3 DNA reads TGTGCCAGCAGCCCCCTCGCGGCGACAGGCGAAATTGACGCTTTCTTT. The chain uses TRBV7-3 and TRBJ1-1, with a tentative D call TRBD1 (6 bases). Looked up from germline, CDR1 is SGHTA and CDR2 is FQGTGA. CDR3 length: 16 amino acids. V lost 5 bases and J 11 bases, leaving 27 bases between the germline ends.

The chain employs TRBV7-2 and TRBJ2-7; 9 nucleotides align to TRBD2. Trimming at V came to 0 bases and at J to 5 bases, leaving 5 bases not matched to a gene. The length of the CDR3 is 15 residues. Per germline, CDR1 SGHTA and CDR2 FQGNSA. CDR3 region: CASSLAAGGRNEQYF. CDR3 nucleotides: TGTGCCAGCAGCTTAGCCGCGGGGGGGCGGAACGAGCAGTACTTC.

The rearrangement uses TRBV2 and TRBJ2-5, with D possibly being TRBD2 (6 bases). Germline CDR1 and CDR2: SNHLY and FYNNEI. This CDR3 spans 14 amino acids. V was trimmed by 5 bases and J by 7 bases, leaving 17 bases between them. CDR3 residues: CASSRSGVFGTQYF. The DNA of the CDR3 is TGTGCCAGCAGTAGGTCGGGGGTGTTCGGGACCCAGTACTTC.

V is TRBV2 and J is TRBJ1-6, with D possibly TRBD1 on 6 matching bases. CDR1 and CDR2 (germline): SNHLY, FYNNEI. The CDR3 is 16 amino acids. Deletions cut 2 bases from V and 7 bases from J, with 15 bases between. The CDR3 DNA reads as TGTGCCAGCAGTGAATTTAGTGTACAGGGCAATTCACCCCTCCACTTT. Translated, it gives CASSEFSVQGNSPLHF.

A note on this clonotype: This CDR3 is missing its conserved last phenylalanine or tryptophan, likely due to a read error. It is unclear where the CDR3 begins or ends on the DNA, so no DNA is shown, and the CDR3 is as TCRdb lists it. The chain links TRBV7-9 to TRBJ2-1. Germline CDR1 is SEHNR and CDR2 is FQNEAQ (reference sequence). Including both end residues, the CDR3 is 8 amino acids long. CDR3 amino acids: CASSLTSS.

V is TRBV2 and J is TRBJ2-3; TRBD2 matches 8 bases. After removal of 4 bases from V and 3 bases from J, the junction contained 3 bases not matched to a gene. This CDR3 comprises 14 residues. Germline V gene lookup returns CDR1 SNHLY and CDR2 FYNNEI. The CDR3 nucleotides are TGTGCCAGCAGTGCAACTAGCGGTACAGATACGCAGTATTTT. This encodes CASSATSGTDTQYF.

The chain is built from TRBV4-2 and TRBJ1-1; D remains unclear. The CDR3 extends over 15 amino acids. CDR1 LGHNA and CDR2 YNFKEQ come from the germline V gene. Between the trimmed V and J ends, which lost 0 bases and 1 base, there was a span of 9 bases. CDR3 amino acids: CASSQETGGNTEAFF. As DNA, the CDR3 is TGTGCCAGCAGCCAAGAAACGGGTGGGAACACTGAAGCTTTCTTT.

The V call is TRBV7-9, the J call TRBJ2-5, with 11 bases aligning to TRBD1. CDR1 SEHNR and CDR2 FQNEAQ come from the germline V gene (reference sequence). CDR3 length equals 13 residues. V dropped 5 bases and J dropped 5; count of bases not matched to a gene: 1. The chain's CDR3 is CASSGTGGETQYF. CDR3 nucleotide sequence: TGTGCCAGCAGCGGGACAGGGGGGGAGACCCAGTACTTC.

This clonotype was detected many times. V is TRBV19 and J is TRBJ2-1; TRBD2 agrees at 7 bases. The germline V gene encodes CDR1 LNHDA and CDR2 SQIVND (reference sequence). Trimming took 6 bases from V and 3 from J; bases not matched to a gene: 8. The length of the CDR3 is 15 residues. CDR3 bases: TGTGCCAGTAGCCATAGCAGCGGGGTCTACAATGAGCAGTTCTTC. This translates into CASSHSSGVYNEQFF.

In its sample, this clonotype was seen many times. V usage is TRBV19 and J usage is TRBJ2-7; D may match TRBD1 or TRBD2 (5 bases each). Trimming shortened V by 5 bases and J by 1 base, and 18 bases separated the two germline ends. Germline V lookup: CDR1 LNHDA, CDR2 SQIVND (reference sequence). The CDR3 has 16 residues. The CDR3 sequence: CASSYSSGTPSYEQYF. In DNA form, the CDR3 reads TGTGCCAGTAGTTACTCTTCCGGGACGCCGTCCTACGAGCAGTACTTC.

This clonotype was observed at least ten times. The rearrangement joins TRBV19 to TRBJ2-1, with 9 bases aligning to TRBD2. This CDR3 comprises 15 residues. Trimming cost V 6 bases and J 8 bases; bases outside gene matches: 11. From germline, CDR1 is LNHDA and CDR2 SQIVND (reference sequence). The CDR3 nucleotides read TGTGCCAGTAGACTCGGAGTAGCGGGAGTTGATGAGCAGTTCTTC. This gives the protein CASRLGVAGVDEQFF.

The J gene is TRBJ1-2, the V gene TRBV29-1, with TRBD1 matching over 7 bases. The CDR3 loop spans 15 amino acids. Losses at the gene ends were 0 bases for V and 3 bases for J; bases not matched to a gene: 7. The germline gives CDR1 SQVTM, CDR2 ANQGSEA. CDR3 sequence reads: CSVEEQGGGYYGYTF. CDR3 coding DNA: TGCAGCGTTGAAGAGCAGGGGGGGGGCTACTATGGCTACACCTTC.

CDR3 residues: CAITGSQGANTEAFF. The CDR3 bases are TGTGCCATCACCGGGAGTCAGGGGGCGAACACTGAAGCTTTCTTT. The gene calls are TRBV10-3 and TRBJ1-1; 8 nucleotides match TRBD1. Germline-derived CDR1 and CDR2 are ENHRY and SYGVKD. The V and J ends lost 7 bases and 1 base, in that order; junction bases with no gene match: 8. This CDR3 region has 15 residues.